The subject of this entry is one T cell receptor (beta chain). Its target is not known. These data come from a study of Ad26.COV2.S vaccination and SARS-CoV-2 variants. Findings and caveats of the study: Recipients of either vaccine or placebo displayed similar breadth of non-spike TCRs. It was vaccine recipients, not placebo recipients, who had the higher spike-specific TCR breadth. Reportedly, spike-specific CD8+ and CD4+ T cell responses achieved substantial breadth once vaccination had taken place.

Germline assignment: CDR1 MNHEY and CDR2 SVGAGI. There are 14 residues in the CDR3. Deletions cut 2 bases from V and 5 bases from J, with 12 bases between. TCRdb keeps only in-frame clones here, not all; method: immunoSEQ multiplex PCR. The sample has more than 150,000 clones, around 85% seen once. The sample consisted of peripheral blood, taken after recovery from COVID-19. This sequence joins TRBV6-5 and TRBJ1-1, with D unclear. The clonotype comes from a human donor who had recovered from COVID-19. The CDR3 sequence is CASSYDRGGTEAFF. The CDR3 DNA is TGTGCCAGCAGTTACGACCGCGGTGGAACTGAAGCTTTCTTT.